A single sample is the source of the 19 T cell receptor beta chains below, sequenced in a study of OX40 agonist ivuxolimab in advanced cancers. Method: immunoSEQ multiplex PCR; TCRdb's copy keeps in-frame clones and lacks some. The top ten clones hold roughly 14% of a sample with fewer than 45,000 clones, approximately 91% of them seen once. The material was CD4+ or CD8+ T cells sorted from blood, obtained in a trial of the OX40 agonist ivuxolimab. The receptor set was obtained from an adult with an advanced solid tumor such as melanoma, head and neck, liver or kidney cancer.

The chain recombines TRBV7-9 with TRBJ2-7, with no clear D. Germline lookup yields CDR1 SEHNR and CDR2 FQNEAQ (reference sequence). The germline V and J ends were trimmed by 8 bases and 3 bases, with 8 bases remaining between them. The CDR3 is made up of 11 amino acids. For the CDR3, the DNA is TGTGCCAGCGGGGTGAACTACGAGCAGTACTTC. Translating it yields CASGVNYEQYF.

CDR3 loop: CASSHYGTDLAKNIQYF. The DNA for the CDR3 is TGCGCCAGCAGCCACTATGGGACGGACCTAGCCAAAAACATTCAGTACTTC. The chain uses TRBV4-1 and TRBJ2-4; D may correspond to TRBD1 or TRBD2 (5 bases each). Germline assignment: CDR1 MGHRA and CDR2 YSYEKL. The CDR3 consists of 17 residues. Deletions cut 3 bases from V and 0 bases from J, with 15 bases between.

Worth noting for this clone: Compared with germline, one end of the junction differs, possibly owing to a read error. V and J are TRBV19 and TRBJ2-7; D remains unclear. This CDR3 is 14 amino acids long. Germline V lookup: CDR1 LNHDA, CDR2 SQIVND (reference sequence). CDR3 nucleotides: TGTGCCAGTAGTCAGACCAGACGGTCCTTCGAGCAGTACTTC. Translating it yields CASSQTRRSFEQYF. The full variable domain, its missing parts supplied by reference TRBV19 and TRBJ2-7, is DGGITQSPKYLFRKEGQNVTLSCEQNLNHDAMYWYRQDPGQGLRLIYYSQIVNDFQKGDIAEGYSVSREKKESFPLTVTSAQKNPTAFYLCASSQTRRSFEQYFGPGTRLTVT.

This clone was detected only once. The chain combines TRBV9 with TRBJ2-3, with D tentatively TRBD1 (6 bases). From germline, CDR1 is SGDLS and CDR2 YYNGEE. V was shortened by 1 base and J by 1 base, with 10 bases between the two germline ends. This CDR3 region has 15 residues. In DNA form, the CDR3 reads TGTGCCAGCAGCGTACGGGACAACCGCACAGATACGCAGTATTTT. As protein: CASSVRDNRTDTQYF.

The V and J genes are TRBV5-4 and TRBJ2-7; 7 nucleotides line up with TRBD2. This CDR3 spans 16 amino acids. Losses at the gene ends were 4 bases for V and 1 base for J; bases not matched to a gene: 11. CDR1 and CDR2 from the germline V gene are SGHNT and YYREEE (reference sequence). CDR3 residues: CASSPGSGEGSYEQYF. CDR3 nucleotides: TGTGCCAGCAGCCCGGGCTCGGGGGAGGGTTCCTACGAGCAGTACTTC.

This chain links TRBV29-1 with TRBJ2-3; 13 bases map to TRBD2. The CDR3 runs to 16 residues. With V trimmed by 7 bases and J by 1 base, 8 bases remained unmatched. Germline loops: CDR1 SQVTM, CDR2 ANQGSEA. CDR3 in DNA: TGCAGCGACGCCGGGACTAGCGGGGACCGCACAGATACGCAGTATTTT. Translation: CSDAGTSGDRTDTQYF.

The rearrangement links TRBV18 to TRBJ1-1; D is unclear. The CDR3 is 13 amino acids. Looked up from germline, CDR1 is KGHSH and CDR2 is LQKENI. Trimming shortened V by 5 bases and J by 1 base, and 8 bases separated the two germline ends. The CDR3 DNA reads as TGTGCCAGCTCAACCGGGCAGAACACTGAAGCTTTCTTT. This gives the protein CASSTGQNTEAFF.

The chain couples TRBV11-2 to TRBJ1-5, with 10 bases identical to TRBD1. The V segment lost 5 bases and the J segment 5 bases; nucleotides outside the gene matches: 6. Germline-derived CDR1 and CDR2 are SGHAT and FQNNGV. This CDR3 contains 15 residues. Written as DNA, the CDR3 is TGTGCCAGCAGCGCGGGACAGGGGTCTTATCAGCCCCAGCATTTT. Residues: CASSAGQGSYQPQHF.

This chain joins TRBV4-1 and TRBJ2-2, with D possibly being TRBD2 (7 bases). The CDR3 contains 15 residues. Trimming shortened V by 0 bases and J by 7 bases, and 12 bases separated the two germline ends. CDR1 and CDR2 from the germline V gene are MGHRA and YSYEKL. The CDR3 DNA is TGCGCCAGCAGCCAAGATGGGGGGGGCAACGGGGAGCTGTTTTTT. It is translated as CASSQDGGGNGELFF.

The chain joins TRBV5-4 to TRBJ2-5; TRBD2 might be the D (6 bases). The V end lost 4 bases, the J end lost 9 bases, and 13 bases lay between the germline ends. CDR3 length equals 12 residues. Germline V gene sequence: CDR1 SGHNT, CDR2 YYREEE (reference sequence). The CDR3 is CASSPGWGAQYF. The CDR3 DNA follows: TGTGCCAGCAGCCCCGGCTGGGGGGCCCAGTACTTC. Filled out from reference TRBV5-4 and TRBJ2-5, the complete variable domain reads ETGVTQSPTHLIKTRGQQVTLRCSSQSGHNTVSWYQQALGQGPQFIFQYYREEENGRGNFPPRFSGLQFPNYSSELNVNALELDDSALYLCASSPGWGAQYFGPGTRLLVL.

CDR3 DNA: TGTGCCAGTAGTATAGATCGGGGGCGCGGAGATACGCAGTATTTT. This encodes CASSIDRGRGDTQYF. The V and J genes are TRBV19 and TRBJ2-3; D might be TRBD1 or TRBD2, each matching 6 bases. This CDR3 has 15 residues. Per germline, CDR1 LNHDA and CDR2 SQIVND (reference sequence). Deletions cut 0 bases from V and 5 bases from J, with 12 bases between. Full variable domain (missing parts from reference TRBV19 and TRBJ2-3): DGGITQSPKYLFRKEGQNVTLSCEQNLNHDAMYWYRQDPGQGLRLIYYSQIVNDFQKGDIAEGYSVSREKKESFPLTVTSAQKNPTAFYLCASSIDRGRGDTQYFGPGTRLTVL.

The chain employs TRBV28 and TRBJ2-1; 9 bases agree with TRBD2. Germline lookup yields CDR1 MDHEN and CDR2 SYDVKM. V dropped 3 bases and J dropped 7; count of bases not matched to a gene: 7. The CDR3 runs to 15 residues. The CDR3 region is CASSLAGGPSNEQFF. For the CDR3, the DNA is TGTGCCAGCAGTTTGGCGGGAGGGCCCTCAAATGAGCAGTTCTTC.

J is TRBJ2-1 and V is TRBV29-1, with 7 bases fitting TRBD1. Germline values: CDR1 SQVTM, CDR2 ANQGSEA. The CDR3 sequence is 19 residues long. The V gene end was trimmed by 5 bases and the J gene end by 4 bases; junction bases not matched to a gene: 23. This chain's CDR3 is CSVHAPRAEDRPKYNEQFF. CDR3 DNA sequence: TGCAGCGTTCACGCCCCCCGAGCCGAGGACAGGCCGAAATACAATGAGCAGTTCTTC.

The chain uses TRBV28 and TRBJ1-5, with D possibly being TRBD1 (5 bases). This CDR3 region has 15 residues. The V end lost 2 bases, the J end lost 3 bases, and 11 bases lay between the germline ends. The germline gives CDR1 MDHEN, CDR2 SYDVKM. The CDR3 nucleotides read TGTGCCAGCAGTTTAGCGGGCAGGGTCAATCAGCCCCAGCATTTT. It translates to CASSLAGRVNQPQHF.

V is TRBV6-5 and J is TRBJ2-7; tentative D call: TRBD1 (6 bases). The CDR3 runs 15 residues. V lost 2 bases and J lost 0, with 11 bases in between. Germline V gene lookup returns CDR1 MNHEY and CDR2 SVGAGI. CDR3 sequence (DNA): TGTGCCAGCAGTTACGGTACAGGGAGCTCCTACGAGCAGTACTTC. Translation gives CASSYGTGSSYEQYF.

The chain has TRBV11-2 and TRBJ2-3, with TRBD2 matching over 7 bases. In germline, CDR1 is SGHAT, CDR2 FQNNGV. This CDR3 is built from 14 residues. The ends lost 3 bases at V and 3 bases at J; junction bases unmatched: 3. The CDR3 here is CASSFTAGTDTQYF. CDR3 in DNA: TGTGCCAGCAGCTTTACAGCGGGGACAGATACGCAGTATTTT. The full variable domain, completed using reference TRBV11-2 and TRBJ2-3, is EAGVAQSPRYKIIEKRQSVAFWCNPISGHATLYWYQQILGQGPKLLIQFQNNGVVDDSQLPKDRFSAERLKGVDSTLKIQPAKLEDSAVYLCASSFTAGTDTQYFGPGTRLTVL.

The chain couples TRBV19 to TRBJ2-1, with D maybe TRBD1 (6 bases). The CDR3 has 14 residues. Trimming took off 6 bases at V and 9 bases at J, with 18 bases between the two ends. Germline CDR1 reads LNHDA; CDR2 reads SQIVND (reference sequence). CDR3 nucleotides: TGTGCCAGTAGCGCCGGGACATTAGCCAGTGAGCAGTTCTTC. Its translation: CASSAGTLASEQFF.

CDR3 amino acids: CAISGNGTVNSPLHF. The CDR3 coding sequence is TGTGCCATCAGCGGGAATGGGACGGTTAATTCACCCCTCCACTTT. The V call is TRBV10-3, the J call TRBJ1-6, with D possibly matching TRBD1 (5 bases). The CDR3 runs to 15 residues. Per germline, CDR1 ENHRY and CDR2 SYGVKD. Trimming cost V 6 bases and J 6 bases, with 15 bases left between them.

The chain links TRBV18 to TRBJ2-3; weak D call: TRBD1 (6 bases). CDR1 KGHSH and CDR2 LQKENI come from the germline V gene. The CDR3 covers 14 residues. Between the trimmed V and J ends, which lost 6 bases and 3 bases, there was a span of 13 bases. The CDR3 spells CASSPGAVTDTQYF. The DNA of the CDR3 is TGTGCCAGCTCCCCAGGGGCAGTAACAGATACGCAGTATTTT.